The rows below give T cell receptor beta chains drawn from one sample of a study of PD-L1 blockade in urothelial cancer. Only in-frame clones appear in the TCRdb table, and some are missing; sequencing was by immunoSEQ multiplex PCR. The sample includes under 40,000 clones, around 84% of them seen just once. The material was PBMCs, obtained around atezolizumab (anti-PD-L1) treatment. The receptors come from a man in his sixties with urothelial cancer. CDR3s include the opening cysteine and the closing phenylalanine or tryptophan. D genes are given only for firm matches. A clone size is listed for some rows: how often the clone was seen (once, few, many), or a class if it is expanded.

>TRBJ1-5|TRBV7-8|-|-
TGTGCCAGCAGCTTAGCGGGGGGAGGGGGGTATCAGCCCCAGCATTTT
CASSLAGGGGYQPQHF
>TRBJ1-1|TRBV9|-|-
TGTGCCAGCAGCGCAGGGATCAGCACTGAAGCTTTCTTT
CASSAGISTEAFF
>TRBJ2-1|TRBV2|TRBD1|once
TGTGCCAGCAGTACACCCCCCGGGGGCAGGGGGCTCAATGAGCAGTTCTTC
CASSTPPGGRGLNEQFF
>TRBJ1-5|TRBV2|-|-
TGTGCCAGCAGTGACTACGCTAACAATCAGCCCCAGCATTTT
CASSDYANNQPQHF
>TRBJ2-7|TRBV11-2|-|-
TGTGCCAGCAGCTTAGGTGCCGGTTCAACCTACGAGCAGTACTTC
CASSLGAGSTYEQYF
>TRBJ2-7|TRBV11-2|TRBD2|-
TGTGCCAGCAGCTCCCAGACTAGCGCCCACGAGCAGTACTTC
CASSSQTSAHEQYF
>TRBJ2-7|TRBV23-1|TRBD1|-
TGCGCCAGCAGTCAATTCGGGACAGACTCCTACGAGCAGTACTTC
CASSQFGTDSYEQYF
>TRBJ2-6|TRBV9|TRBD1|-
TGTGCCAGCAGCGTGACAGGGGGCGGGAACTCTGGGGCCAACGTCCTGACTTTC
CASSVTGGGNSGANVLTF
>TRBJ1-1|TRBV14|-|-
TGTGCCAGCAGCCAAGATCAGAACACTGAAGCTTTCTTT
CASSQDQNTEAFF
>TRBJ2-5|TRBV11-1|-|-
TGTGCCAGCAGCGGAAAGACAAGGGAGACCCAGTACTTC
CASSGKTRETQYF
>TRBJ2-2|TRBV10-1|TRBD2|-
TGCGCCAGCAAAGCGGGAGCCGGTACCGGGGAGCTGTTTTTT
CASKAGAGTGELFF
>TRBJ2-7|TRBV7-9|-|-
TGTGCCAGCAGCTTAGGTACAGCAACCTACGAGCAGTACTTC
CASSLGTATYEQYF
>TRBJ1-2|TRBV25-1|TRBD1|-
TGTGCCAGCAGTGACACTGCACCGGGACAGGGGAACTATGGCTACACCTTC
CASSDTAPGQGNYGYTF
>TRBJ2-3|TRBV6-6|-|-
TGTGCCAGCAGTTACTGGCAGGGGAGCACAGATACGCAGTATTTT
CASSYWQGSTDTQYF
>TRBJ1-2|TRBV7-8|-|-
TGTGCCAGCAGCTTAGTCCTGAAGTTTTCAGTCCACACCTTC
CASSLVLKFSVHTF
>TRBJ1-6|TRBV18|TRBD1|-
TGTGCCAGCTCACCGACAGGGGATTATAATTCACCCCTCCACTTT
CASSPTGDYNSPLHF
>TRBJ2-2|TRBV15|-|-
TGTGCCACCAGCAGAGTTTTGGGCAACGGAGAGCTGTTTTTT
CATSRVLGNGELFF
>TRBJ2-5|TRBV27|-|-
TGTGCCAGCAGTCCCCGGTGGGGGCGAGGAGAGACCCAGTACTTC
CASSPRWGRGETQYF
>TRBJ2-1|TRBV19|TRBD2|-
TGTGCCAGTAGTATAAACCCTGGAGGAGCGGGGGCCTTGGGCAATGAGCAGTTCTTC
CASSINPGGAGALGNEQFF
>TRBJ2-5|TRBV5-6|-|-
TGTGCCAGCAGCTTGGTAAGACTACTCCAAGACCAAGAGACCCAGTACTTC
CASSLVRLLQDQETQYF
>TRBJ1-2|TRBV19|-|-
TGTGCCAGTAGCCCCACGTCCCCCGGTTCCTATGGCTACACCTTC
CASSPTSPGSYGYTF
>TRBJ1-2|TRBV30|TRBD1|-
TGTGCCTGGAGTCGGGACAGGGGATATGGCTACACCTTC
CAWSRDRGYGYTF
>TRBJ1-5|TRBV18|TRBD1|-
TGTGCCAGCTCACCACGACAGGGGGCAAGCAATCAGCCCCAGCATTTT
CASSPRQGASNQPQHF
>TRBJ2-7|TRBV19|TRBD1|-
TGTGCCAGCGGAGACAGGGTCGGCGAGCAGTACTTC
CASGDRVGEQYF
>TRBJ2-7|TRBV11-1|TRBD2|-
TGTGCCAGCAGCTTACGACTAGCCGACGAGCAGTACTTC
CASSLRLADEQYF
>TRBJ1-5|TRBV5-4|-|-
TGTGCCAGCAGCTTCGACGGGAGCAATCAGCCCCAGCATTTT
CASSFDGSNQPQHF
>TRBJ2-1|TRBV6-5|TRBD2|-
TGTGCCAGCAGATTTAGCGGGAGTCCTTCAGATGAGCAGTTCTTC
CASRFSGSPSDEQFF
>TRBJ1-5|TRBV30|-|-
TGTGCCTGGAGTCCCCCGGGAGGGTTCGGGAACAATCAGCCCCAGCATTTT
CAWSPPGGFGNNQPQHF
>TRBJ2-4|TRBV18|TRBD2|-
TGTGCCAGCTCACCTACGACTAGCGGGAGTCGGAACATTCAGTACTTC
CASSPTTSGSRNIQYF
>TRBJ1-5|TRBV7-9|TRBD1|few
TGTGCCAGCAGCATACAGGGGTATAGCAATCAGCCCCAGCATTTT
CASSIQGYSNQPQHF
>TRBJ1-5|TRBV7-2|-|-
TGTGCCAGCAGCTTAAGGCCGAGAGGCGATCAGCCCCAGCATTTT
CASSLRPRGDQPQHF
>TRBJ2-1|TRBV5-1|-|-
TGCGCCAGCAGCTTGGCCCCCGGGGGATATGAGCAGTTCTTC
CASSLAPGGYEQFF
>TRBJ2-3|TRBV5-1|TRBD2|-
TGCGCCAGCAGCTCTCGGCCGGGACTAGATCTGCCAGATACGCAGTATTTT
CASSSRPGLDLPDTQYF